These 27 T cell receptor beta chains originate from one sample sequenced in a study of T cell clonality in common variable immunodeficiency. Whole-study results and caveats: Common variable immunodeficiency TCR beta sequences reportedly had fewer deletions and N-nucleotide insertions.

The protocol was immunoSEQ multiplex PCR, while the TCRdb copy is restricted to in-frame clones and leaves out a portion. Observed in the sample are 30,000 to 40,000 clones, none of them singletons. These receptors are not linked to any known antigen. The material sequenced was peripheral blood mononuclear cells. The origin of the receptors is a human donor with common variable immunodeficiency.

This clone was counted only a few times. From the germline J gene comes the end of the CDR3, since the read stops 3 residues before it. This rearrangement joins TRBV19 to TRBJ2-3; tentatively, D is TRBD1 (6 bases). Germline V gene sequence: CDR1 LNHDA, CDR2 SQIVND (reference sequence). This CDR3 region has 13 residues. Trimming removed 4 bases from V and 4 bases from J, with 9 bases in between. CDR3 amino acids: CASSSQGSDTQYF. The CDR3 bases that were read are TGTGCCAGTAGTAGCCAGGGGTCAGATACG.

This clone was seen a few times. Read coverage stops 3 residues before the CDR3 terminus; the germline J gene supplies the remainder. This chain links TRBV7-8 with TRBJ2-1; a possible D gene is TRBD2 (6 bases). CDR3 length: 13 amino acids. With 5 bases removed from V and 9 bases from J, the gap between germline ends came to 14 bases. Germline-derived CDR1 and CDR2 are SGHVS and FQNEAQ. The CDR3 DNA, read in part, is TGTGCCAGCAGCGCCAACCAGGGAGGTGAG. Its translation is CASSANQGGE. The full CDR3 protein reads CASSANQGGEQFF.

This clone was detected ten times or more. The read falls 3 residues short of the CDR3 end, and the missing part is taken from the germline J gene. The chain carries TRBV4-2 and TRBJ1-4; D is unclear. With 0 bases removed from V and 5 bases from J, the gap between germline ends came to 4 bases. Per germline, CDR1 LGHNA and CDR2 YNFKEQ. The CDR3 is made up of 13 amino acids. The CDR3 here is CASSQDRNEKLFF. Partial CDR3 DNA: TGTGCCAGCAGCCAAGACCGGAATGAAAAA.

This clone showed up just a few times. The DNA ends 3 residues before the CDR3 does, and the rest of the CDR3 is filled in from the germline J gene. The rearrangement uses TRBV20-1 and TRBJ1-5, with D perhaps matching TRBD1 (5 bases). The germline V gene has CDR1 DFQATT and CDR2 SNEGSKA (reference sequence). The CDR3 extends over 16 amino acids. V was shortened by 0 bases and J by 4 bases, with 16 bases between the two germline ends. CDR3 residues: CSARDRLRGGNQPQHF. CDR3 DNA, as far as it was read: TGCAGTGCTAGAGACCGGCTTCGGGGGGGGAATCAGCCC.

A few counts support this clone. The CDR3 sequence is CASSPAGRTDTQYF. The covered CDR3 bases are TGTGCCAGCAGCCCAGCGGGTCGCACAGATACG. This rearrangement joins TRBV7-7 to TRBJ2-3, with D possibly being TRBD2 (6 bases). The read gets to within 3 residues of the CDR3 end, and the germline J gene fills in the rest. From germline, CDR1 is SSHAT and CDR2 FNYEAQ (reference sequence). V lost 5 bases, J lost 1 base, and 10 bases lay in between. The CDR3 length is 14 residues.

This clone turned up a few times. The CDR3 end lies 3 residues beyond the end of the read and is filled in from the germline J gene. The V and J genes are TRBV5-1 and TRBJ2-1; TRBD2 aligns across 8 bases. This CDR3 is built from 15 residues. Germline CDR1 reads SGHRS; CDR2 reads YFSETQ. The V and J ends lost 1 base and 4 bases, in that order; junction bases with no gene match: 4. The CDR3 DNA, read in part, is TGCGCCAGCAGCTTGAGGGGCGGGGGGTACAATGAG. As protein: CASSLRGGGYNE. The complete CDR3 protein is CASSLRGGGYNEQFF.

This clone was observed a handful of times. From the germline J gene comes the end of the CDR3, since the read stops 3 residues before it. The V and J genes are TRBV6-1 and TRBJ2-4; 7 bases map to TRBD2. Germline loops: CDR1 MNHNS, CDR2 SASEGT. With 3 bases clipped from V and 5 bases from J, the junction kept 10 bases outside the gene matches. CDR3 length: 16 residues. The CDR3 DNA, read in part, is TGTGCCAGCAGTGAGCTCGGGGGGTTCGGGGAAAACATT. Protein sequence: CASSELGGFGENI. The whole CDR3 region reads CASSELGGFGENIQYF.

This clone has just a few counts. The missing CDR3 end, 3 residues past where the read stops, is filled in from the germline J gene. The rearrangement joins TRBV7-6 to TRBJ1-4, with 7 bases identical to TRBD1. The CDR3 runs 16 residues. CDR1 SGHVS and CDR2 FNYEAQ come from the germline V gene. V lost 4 bases, J lost 4 bases, and 9 bases stayed unmatched. This CDR3 is CASSSITGTVNEKLFF. The DNA read from the CDR3 is TGTGCCAGCAGCTCAATTACCGGGACAGTTAATGAAAAA.

At least ten counts were recorded for this clone. The sequenced fragment ends 3 residues before the CDR3 boundary, so the rest is inferred from the germline J gene. V gene TRBV28 combines with J gene TRBJ2-7; 9 nucleotides agree with TRBD1. Germline V CDR1 and CDR2: MDHEN, SYDVKM. The CDR3 runs 14 residues. J lost 6 bases, V lost 7 bases, and 10 bases had no gene match. CDR3 residues: CASKTGTGIFEQYF. CDR3 bases read: TGTGCCAGCAAGACCGGGACAGGGATTTTCGAG.

This clone was seen repeatedly, ten times or more. CDR3 amino acids: CAWSVPGADHNEQFF. The CDR3 bases that were read are TGTGCCTGGAGTGTACCAGGGGCAGACCACAATGAG. The V call is TRBV30, the J call TRBJ2-1; possible D gene TRBD1, 6 bases. The read terminates 3 residues ahead of where the CDR3 ends, so the germline J gene completes it. Germline lookup yields CDR1 GTSNPN and CDR2 SVGIG (reference sequence). V lost 0 bases to trimming and J lost 5 bases, with 14 bases between them. The CDR3 is 15 residues long.

This clone has a count of ten or more. The sequence runs out 3 residues before the end of the CDR3; the remainder is reconstructed from the germline J gene. This chain joins TRBV2 and TRBJ2-7; D might be TRBD1 (5 bases). This CDR3 is 15 amino acids long. CDR1 is SNHLY, CDR2 FYNNEI, per germline. The V end was cut by 2 bases, the J end by 2 bases, with 13 bases between. The CDR3 sequence: CASSERGLEPYEQYF. The DNA read from the CDR3 is TGTGCCAGCAGTGAAAGGGGTCTAGAACCCTACGAG.

This clone is judged medium-sized. The observed sequence ends 3 residues before the CDR3 terminus, with the missing tail filled in from the germline J gene. This sequence joins TRBV14 and TRBJ2-1; D possibly corresponds to TRBD2 (5 bases). Germline lookup yields CDR1 SGHDN and CDR2 FVKESK. Trimming shortened V by 6 bases and J by 7 bases, and 10 bases separated the two germline ends. CDR3 length equals 12 residues. The covered CDR3 bases are TGTGCCAGCAGTCAGTCGGGGAATGAG. This translates into CASSQSGNE. The complete CDR3 reads CASSQSGNEQFF. Full variable domain (rest looked up from reference TRBV14 and TRBJ2-1): EAGVTQFPSHSVIEKGQTVTLRCDPISGHDNLYWYRRVMGKEIKFLLHFVKESKQDESGMPNNRFLAERTGGTYSTLKVQPAELEDSGVYFCASSQSGNEQFFGPGTRLTVL.

This clone has only a few counts. Partial CDR3 DNA: TGTGCCAGTAGTAGGGCACTAGCGGGGGGCACAGATACG. Amino acids: CASSRALAGGTDT. The whole CDR3 region reads CASSRALAGGTDTQYF. The chain combines TRBV19 with TRBJ2-3, with 11 bases identical to TRBD2. The CDR3 end falls 3 residues outside the read, so it is completed with the germline J gene. This CDR3 has 16 residues. From germline, CDR1 is LNHDA and CDR2 SQIVND (reference sequence). Trimming at V came to 4 bases and at J to 1 base, leaving 4 bases not matched to a gene.

This clone was found many times. The read comes to an end 3 residues before the CDR3 does, leaving the germline J gene to fill in the end. The rearrangement links TRBV18 to TRBJ2-7; D is ambiguous. V was cut by 3 bases and J by 4 bases, with 22 bases left in between. The CDR3 runs 17 residues. CDR1 KGHSH and CDR2 LQKENI come from the germline V gene. CDR3 amino acids: CASSPISRGAKVYEQYF. The CDR3 DNA, read in part, is TGTGCCAGCTCACCGATTTCTCGCGGAGCTAAGGTGTACGAG.

There are a few counts of this clone. The read ends 3 residues early relative to the CDR3; the germline J gene fills the gap. This chain connects TRBV7-9 to TRBJ1-1, with D possibly TRBD1 on 6 matching bases. Germline V lookup: CDR1 SEHNR, CDR2 FQNEAQ (reference sequence). The CDR3 totals 12 residues. Incomplete CDR3 DNA: TGTGCCAGCAGCTTAACCACAGGGGAA. Translated, it gives CASSLTTGE. The CDR3 as a whole reads CASSLTTGEAFF.

This clone was observed a handful of times. Coverage ceases 3 residues before the CDR3 finishes, and the germline J gene fills in the end. The chain carries TRBV7-2 and TRBJ2-5; 8 nucleotides line up with TRBD2. CDR1 is SGHTA and CDR2 is FQGNSA in the germline V gene. V lost 2 bases to trimming and J lost 4 bases; unmatched junction nucleotides: 6. This CDR3 is 15 amino acids long. CDR3: CASSLSPRGGETQYF. The sequenced CDR3 bases are TGTGCCAGCAGCTTAAGCCCCCGGGGGGGAGAGACC.

With regard to this clone: The read halts 3 residues ahead of the CDR3 end, with the missing end drawn from the germline J gene. The chain carries TRBV5-6 and TRBJ2-7, with D possibly being TRBD1 (6 bases). The CDR3 extends over 12 amino acids. The ends were cut back, 4 bases at V and 5 bases at J, with 10 bases in the middle. Germline CDR1 and CDR2: SGHDT and YYEEEE. Here the CDR3 reads CASSPDSHEQYF. CDR3 DNA, as far as it was read: TGTGCCAGCAGCCCGGACAGCCACGAG.

This clone was picked up many times. The read terminates 3 residues before the CDR3 end, so the remaining end is supplied by the germline J gene. This rearrangement joins TRBV7-3 to TRBJ1-1; weak D call: TRBD1 (5 bases). Germline CDR1 and CDR2: SGHTA and FQGTGA. There are 12 residues in the CDR3. CDR3 DNA (partial): TGTGCCAGCAGCTACTCCGGGACTAGC. Protein sequence: CASSYSGTS. The CDR3 as a whole reads CASSYSGTSAFF.

By share, this clone counts as medium-sized. The read gets to within 3 residues of the CDR3 end, and the germline J gene fills in the rest. The rearrangement joins TRBV20-1 to TRBJ2-1; 8 nucleotides line up with TRBD2. V trimming: 4 bases; J trimming: 8 bases; junction bases outside the gene matches: 13. The CDR3 is 15 residues long. Germline V gives CDR1 DFQATT, CDR2 SNEGSKA (reference sequence). CDR3 DNA, as far as it was read: TGCAGTGCTAAGACGGGGGGGGAGGGCCCCTATGAG. As protein: CSAKTGGEGPYE. The CDR3 in full is CSAKTGGEGPYEQFF.

At least ten counts were recorded for this clone. At one boundary the junction diverges from the germline segment, which might be a read error. The CDR3 goes on 3 residues after the read ends, and that part is filled in from the germline J gene. The chain has TRBV4-2 and TRBJ1-1; a weak D match, TRBD1 (5 bases). From germline, CDR1 is LGHNA and CDR2 YNFKEQ. This CDR3 spans 15 amino acids. CDR3 in amino acids: CASSQAQGMNTEAFF. CDR3 DNA (partial): TGCGCCAGCAGCCAAGCCCAGGGAATGAACACTGAA.

This clone was detected many times. The CDR3 end is not reached by the read, which stops 3 residues before it; the germline J gene fills it in. The genes are TRBV11-2 and TRBJ1-2; perhaps TRBD1 as D (6 bases). Germline CDR1 is SGHAT and CDR2 is FQNNGV. This CDR3 region has 15 residues. The covered CDR3 bases are TGTGCCAGCAGCGTGGGCCCTAGGGGGATATACGGC. Translating gives CASSVGPRGIYG. The CDR3 in full is CASSVGPRGIYGYTF.

A word on this clone: The read ends 3 residues before the CDR3 terminus; that terminus is restored from the germline J gene. V and J are TRBV7-3 and TRBJ1-1; no clear D. Germline CDR1 is SGHTA and CDR2 is FQGTGA. This CDR3 is built from 13 residues. Trimming pared 4 bases from V and 0 bases from J, leaving 6 bases between. Incomplete CDR3 DNA: TGTGCCAGCAGCTCGACTTTGAACACTGAA. It is translated as CASSSTLNTE. The entire CDR3 reads CASSSTLNTEAFF.

This clone was seen many times. The missing CDR3 end, 3 residues past where the read stops, is filled in from the germline J gene. The chain couples TRBV29-1 to TRBJ1-2; 7 bases map to TRBD1. The CDR3 loop spans 13 amino acids. The V gene end was trimmed by 4 bases and the J gene end by 4 bases; junction bases not matched to a gene: 6. CDR1 is SQVTM and CDR2 is ANQGSEA in the germline V gene. This chain's CDR3 is CSVGATGAYGYTF. The CDR3 DNA, read in part, is TGCAGCGTTGGAGCTACAGGGGCCTATGGC.

This clone is categorized as medium-sized. The sequenced fragment ends 3 residues before the CDR3 boundary, so the rest is inferred from the germline J gene. The chain employs TRBV5-1 and TRBJ1-2; a possible D gene is TRBD1 (5 bases). Trimming left V 4 bases short and J 6 bases short, with 16 bases between. CDR1 and CDR2 (germline): SGHRS, YFSETQ. CDR3 length: 14 amino acids. CDR3 DNA (partial): TGCGCCAGCAGCACGCGGGGCCCCTGGGATGGC. This codes for CASSTRGPWDG. The entire CDR3 is CASSTRGPWDGYTF.

This clone was counted many times. CDR3 DNA (partial): TGTGCCAGCAGCGAAGGGGGGGCGGTGGGCGAG. Translation: CASSEGGAVGE. The full CDR3 sequence reads CASSEGGAVGEQYF. This rearrangement joins TRBV13 to TRBJ2-7; D is perhaps TRBD2 (7 bases). The missing CDR3 end, 3 residues past where the read stops, is filled in from the germline J gene. The CDR3 runs to 14 residues. Trimming left V 5 bases short and J 6 bases short, with 17 bases between. Germline CDR1 is PRHDT and CDR2 is FYEKMQ (reference sequence). Together with reference TRBV13 and TRBJ2-7, the CDR3 gives the full variable domain: AAGVIQSPRHLIKEKRETATLKCYPIPRHDTVYWYQQGPGQDPQFLISFYEKMQSDKGSIPDRFSAQQFSDYHSELNMSSLELGDSALYFCASSEGGAVGEQYFGPGTRLTVT.

About this clone itself: The CDR3 goes on 3 residues after the read ends, and that part is filled in from the germline J gene. The V call is TRBV30, the J call TRBJ1-4, with a weak D call TRBD1 (5 bases). V was clipped by 5 bases and J by 0 bases, with 10 bases between them. The CDR3 has 14 amino acids. Germline lookup yields CDR1 GTSNPN and CDR2 SVGIG (reference sequence). Incomplete CDR3 DNA: TGTGCCTGGGAGCGGGGGTCAACTAATGAAAAA. It encodes CAWERGSTNEK. The complete CDR3 protein is CAWERGSTNEKLFF.

Many counts were recorded for this clone. The read terminates 3 residues before the CDR3 end, so the remaining end is supplied by the germline J gene. This chain connects TRBV7-3 to TRBJ1-2, with unresolved D. CDR1 and CDR2 (germline): SGHTA, FQGTGA. V was trimmed by 0 bases and J by 4 bases, leaving 3 bases between them. The CDR3 consists of 12 residues. CDR3 DNA (partial): TGTGCCAGCAGCTTAACAGGCTATGGC. It encodes CASSLTGYG. The complete CDR3 protein is CASSLTGYGYTF. Using reference TRBV7-3 and TRBJ1-2 for the parts outside the CDR3, the full variable domain is GAGVSQTPSNKVTEKGKYVELRCDPISGHTALYWYRQSLGQGPEFLIYFQGTGAADDSGLPNDRFFAVRPEGSVSTLKIQRTERGDSAVYLCASSLTGYGYTFGSGTRLTVV.